Here is one T cell receptor (beta chain) with its context. The source of the sample is a study of blood T cell repertoires in COVID-19. Overall study: PBMCs, B-cell-depleted T cells, or T cells provided the cDNA or gDNA that made up the material.

Germline values: CDR1 MNHEY, CDR2 SVGAGI. The CDR3 has 15 amino acids. V lost 0 bases and J lost 8; bases outside the gene matches: 9. Authors' analysis steps: Cell counts per sample came from amplifying reference gene primers. Libraries were prepared by immunoSEQ multiplex PCR; TCRdb keeps only in-frame clonotypes and omits some of them. Clone size and the V and J calls come from that table; the DNA yielded D and trimming. The table shows around 260,000 clones, with roughly four fifths occurring only once. Input material: PBMCs or T cells enriched from blood (not recorded which). The rearrangement joins TRBV6-5 to TRBJ1-2; TRBD1 matches at 7 bases. The source is a man aged 25 to 45 with acute COVID-19. The CDR3, as DNA: TGTGCCAGCAGTTACTCGGGGACAGAAGTGAACGGCTACACCTTC. This codes for CASSYSGTEVNGYTF.